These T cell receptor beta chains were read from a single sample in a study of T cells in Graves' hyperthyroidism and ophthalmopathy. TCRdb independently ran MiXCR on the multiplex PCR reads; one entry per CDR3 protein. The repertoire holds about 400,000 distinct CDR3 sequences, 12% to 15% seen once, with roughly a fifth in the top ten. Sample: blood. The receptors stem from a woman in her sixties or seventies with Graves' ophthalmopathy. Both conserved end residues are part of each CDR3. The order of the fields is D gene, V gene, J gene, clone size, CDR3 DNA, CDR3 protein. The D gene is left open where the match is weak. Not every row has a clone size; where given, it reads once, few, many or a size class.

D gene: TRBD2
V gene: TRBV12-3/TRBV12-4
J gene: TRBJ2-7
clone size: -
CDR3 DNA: TGTGCCAGCAGTCGGGACAGCTCTAGCGGGGGCCACGAGCAGTACTTC
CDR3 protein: CASSRDSSSGGHEQYF

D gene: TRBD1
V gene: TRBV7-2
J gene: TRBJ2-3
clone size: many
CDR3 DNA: TGTGCCAGCAGCTCGAATACGGACAGGGATTGGGGCACAGATACGCAGTATTTT
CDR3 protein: CASSSNTDRDWGTDTQYF

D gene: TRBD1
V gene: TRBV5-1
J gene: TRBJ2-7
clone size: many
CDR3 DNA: TGCGCCAGCAGCTCCCGGGACAGGGCCGCCGAGCAGTACTTC
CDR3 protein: CASSSRDRAAEQYF

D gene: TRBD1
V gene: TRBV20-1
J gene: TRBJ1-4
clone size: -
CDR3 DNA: TGCAGTGCTAGAGGCAGCCATAACAGGGGGGGCTCTAATGAAAAACTGTTTTTT
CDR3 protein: CSARGSHNRGGSNEKLFF

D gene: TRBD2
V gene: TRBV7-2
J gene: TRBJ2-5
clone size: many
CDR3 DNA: TGTGCCAGCAGCTTGGGGGGCCGGACTAGCGTCTACTTC
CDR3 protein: CASSLGGRTSVYF

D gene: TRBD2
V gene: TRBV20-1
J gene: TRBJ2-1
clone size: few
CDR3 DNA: TGCAGTGCTAGACATGCCATAGCGGGAGGGCCCGGGTTCTTC
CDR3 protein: CSARHAIAGGPGFF

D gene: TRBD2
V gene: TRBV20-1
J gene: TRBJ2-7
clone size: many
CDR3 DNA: TGCAGTGCTAGAGATGACCTAGCGGGGGGGCTTTACGAGCAGTACTTC
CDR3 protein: CSARDDLAGGLYEQYF

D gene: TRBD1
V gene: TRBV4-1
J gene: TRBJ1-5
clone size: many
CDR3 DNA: TGCGCCAGCAGCCAACATCCTGACGGGACAGGAGATAGCAATCAGCCCCAGCATTTT
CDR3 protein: CASSQHPDGTGDSNQPQHF

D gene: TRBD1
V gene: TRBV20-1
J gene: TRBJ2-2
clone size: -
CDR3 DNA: TGCAGTGCTAGAGGGACAGGGGTTATGACCGGGGAGCTGTTTTTT
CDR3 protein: CSARGTGVMTGELFF

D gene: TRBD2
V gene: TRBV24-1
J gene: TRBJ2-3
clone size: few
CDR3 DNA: TGTGCCACCAGTGATTGGGGGACTAGCGGGAGAACAGATACGCAGTATTTT
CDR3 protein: CATSDWGTSGRTDTQYF

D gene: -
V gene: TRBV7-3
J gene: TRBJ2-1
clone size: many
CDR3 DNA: TGTGCCAGCAGCTTGGTTAGTAGCGAAGGGGGGCAGTTCTTC
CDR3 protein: CASSLVSSEGGQFF

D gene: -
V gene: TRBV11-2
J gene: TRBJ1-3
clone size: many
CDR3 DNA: TGTGCCAGCAGCTACGGGACACCCTCTGGAAACACCATATATTTT
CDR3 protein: CASSYGTPSGNTIYF

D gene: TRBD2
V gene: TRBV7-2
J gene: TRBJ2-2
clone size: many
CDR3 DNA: TGTGCCAGCAGCACGACTAGCGGAGGAACCGGGGAGCTGTTTTTT
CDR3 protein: CASSTTSGGTGELFF

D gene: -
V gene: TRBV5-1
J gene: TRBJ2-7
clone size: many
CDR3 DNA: TGCGCCAGCAGCTGGGACACGAGGGAGCAGTACTTC
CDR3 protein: CASSWDTREQYF

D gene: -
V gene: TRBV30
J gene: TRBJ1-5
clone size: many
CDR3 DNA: TGTGCCTGGAGTGTAGATAGGGTAACGCAGCCCCAGCATTTT
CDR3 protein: CAWSVDRVTQPQHF

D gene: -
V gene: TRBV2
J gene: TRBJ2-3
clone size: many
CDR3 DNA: TGTGCCAGCAGTGACATGGCTAGCGGAGGGGGGGATACGCAGTATTTT
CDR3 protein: CASSDMASGGGDTQYF

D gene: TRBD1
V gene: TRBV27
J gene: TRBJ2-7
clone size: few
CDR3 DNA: TGTGCCAGCAGTCTCCGGGACAGTTTCTACGAGCAGTACTTC
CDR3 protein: CASSLRDSFYEQYF

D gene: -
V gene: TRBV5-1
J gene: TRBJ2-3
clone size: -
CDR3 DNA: TGCGCCAGCAGCTTGGCCGTGGATGCTCCAGATACGCAGTATTTT
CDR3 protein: CASSLAVDAPDTQYF

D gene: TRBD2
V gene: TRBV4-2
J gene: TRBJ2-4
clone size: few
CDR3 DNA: TGTGCCAGCAGCCAAGACGGGGGGGCCAAAAACATTCAGTACTTC
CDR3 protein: CASSQDGGAKNIQYF

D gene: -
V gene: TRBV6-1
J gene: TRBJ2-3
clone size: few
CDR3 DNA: TGTGCCAGCAGTGAAATTTTTTTTAGAGTGTCAGATACGCAGTATTTT
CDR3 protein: CASSEIFFRVSDTQYF

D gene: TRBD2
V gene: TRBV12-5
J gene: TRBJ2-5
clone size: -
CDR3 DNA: TGTGCTAGTGGTTTGGTACTGTTAGCGGGAGGAAAAGAGACCCAGTACTTC
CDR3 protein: CASGLVLLAGGKETQYF

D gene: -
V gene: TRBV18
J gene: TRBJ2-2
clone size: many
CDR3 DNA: TGTGCCAGCTCACCCAGGGACTCCCTCTCCGGGGAGCTGTTTTTT
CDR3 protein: CASSPRDSLSGELFF

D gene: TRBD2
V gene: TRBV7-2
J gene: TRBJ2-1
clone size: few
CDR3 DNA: TGTGCCAGCAGCTGGGCCGGGACTAGCGGTTACAATGAGCAGTTCTTC
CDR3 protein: CASSWAGTSGYNEQFF

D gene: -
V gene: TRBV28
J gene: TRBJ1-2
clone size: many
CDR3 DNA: TGTGCCAGCAGTGCCCCAGGCTATGGCTACACCTTC
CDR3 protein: CASSAPGYGYTF

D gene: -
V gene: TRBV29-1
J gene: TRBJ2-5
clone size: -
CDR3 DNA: TGCAGCGTTGATACGGGCCCACCAGTTGAGACCCAGTACTTC
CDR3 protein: CSVDTGPPVETQYF

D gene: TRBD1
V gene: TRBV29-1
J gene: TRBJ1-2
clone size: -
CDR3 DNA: TGCAGCGACGCGACCACAGGGGATATTGGTGGCTACACCTTC
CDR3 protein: CSDATTGDIGGYTF

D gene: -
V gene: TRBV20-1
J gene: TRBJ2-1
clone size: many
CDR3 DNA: TGCAGTGCTAGACTGGAGAATCTCAATGAGCAGTTCTTC
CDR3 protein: CSARLENLNEQFF

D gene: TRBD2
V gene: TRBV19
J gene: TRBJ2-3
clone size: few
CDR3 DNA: TGTGCCAGTAGTTCCCTCGCGGGAGCAGATACGCAGTATTTT
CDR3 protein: CASSSLAGADTQYF

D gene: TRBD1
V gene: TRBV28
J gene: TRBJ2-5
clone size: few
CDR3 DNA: TGTGCCAGCAGTCCGCAGGGGACAGGGGGTTGGGAGACCCAGTACTTC
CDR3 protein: CASSPQGTGGWETQYF

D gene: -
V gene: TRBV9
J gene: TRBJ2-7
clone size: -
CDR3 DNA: TGTGCCAGCAGCGCCCATACTAGCCCTTCCTACGAGCAGTACTTC
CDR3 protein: CASSAHTSPSYEQYF

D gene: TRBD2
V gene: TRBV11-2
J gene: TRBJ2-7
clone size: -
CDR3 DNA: TGTGCCAGCAGCTCAGGGGGGACTAGCGAGTCCTACGAGCAGTACTTC
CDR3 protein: CASSSGGTSESYEQYF

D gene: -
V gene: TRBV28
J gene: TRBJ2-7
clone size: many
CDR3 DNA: TGTGCCAGCGGAGTACTTGGACATCCCTACGAGCAGTACTTC
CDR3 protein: CASGVLGHPYEQYF

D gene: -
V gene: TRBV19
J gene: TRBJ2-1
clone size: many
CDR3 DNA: TGTGCCACCGACGAAGGAGGGAGCTCCTACAATGAGCAGTTCTTC
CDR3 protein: CATDEGGSSYNEQFF

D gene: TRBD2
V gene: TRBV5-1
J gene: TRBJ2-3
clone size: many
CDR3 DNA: TGCGCCAGCATCACGGGGACTAGCGGCACAGATACGCAGTATTTT
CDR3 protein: CASITGTSGTDTQYF

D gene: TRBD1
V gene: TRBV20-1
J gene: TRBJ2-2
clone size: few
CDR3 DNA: TGCAGTGCAACCCGGGACAGGGGCACCGGGGAGCTGTTTTTT
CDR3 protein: CSATRDRGTGELFF

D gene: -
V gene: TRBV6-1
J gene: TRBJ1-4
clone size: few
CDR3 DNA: TGTGCCAGCTGGAAGGGGTCCTCTAATGAAAAACTGTTTTTT
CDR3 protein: CASWKGSSNEKLFF

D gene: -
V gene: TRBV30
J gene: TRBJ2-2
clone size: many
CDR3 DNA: TGTGCCTGGAGTGTACGAGGCGGGGAGCTGTTTTTT
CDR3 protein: CAWSVRGGELFF

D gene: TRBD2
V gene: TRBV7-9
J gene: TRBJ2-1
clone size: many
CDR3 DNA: TGTGCCAGCAGCCCGGGGGACTACCACAATGAGCAGTTCTTC
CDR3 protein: CASSPGDYHNEQFF

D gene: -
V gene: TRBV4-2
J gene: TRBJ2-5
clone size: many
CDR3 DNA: TGTGCCAGCAGCCAAGGTTCCCGCCCGGGGCAAGAGACCCAGTACTTC
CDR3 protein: CASSQGSRPGQETQYF

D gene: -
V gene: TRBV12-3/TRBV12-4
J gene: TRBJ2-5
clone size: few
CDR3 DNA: TGTGCCAGCAGTTTATCGAGGGGGGGGGCGGAGATACGGGAAGAGACCCAGTACTTC
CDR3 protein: CASSLSRGGAEIREETQYF

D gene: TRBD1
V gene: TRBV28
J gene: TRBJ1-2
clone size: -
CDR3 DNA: TGTGCCAGCAGTTCTACCGGGACAGGGGTGAGAGGCTACACCTTC
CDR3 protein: CASSSTGTGVRGYTF

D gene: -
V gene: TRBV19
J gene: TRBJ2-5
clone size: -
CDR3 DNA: TGTGCCAGTAGTGGGACCGGGACCACTCCATTAGAGACCCAGTACTTC
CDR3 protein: CASSGTGTTPLETQYF

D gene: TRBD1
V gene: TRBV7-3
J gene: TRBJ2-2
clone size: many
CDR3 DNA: TGTGCCAGCAGCTTACAATCAGGGGGCTACACCGGGGAGCTGTTTTTT
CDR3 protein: CASSLQSGGYTGELFF

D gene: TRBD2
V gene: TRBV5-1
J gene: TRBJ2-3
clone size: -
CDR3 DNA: TGCGCCAGCAGCTTGGCCGTACTAGCGGGAGGCACAGATACGCAGTATTTT
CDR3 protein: CASSLAVLAGGTDTQYF

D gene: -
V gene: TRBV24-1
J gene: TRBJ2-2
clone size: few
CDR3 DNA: TGTGCCACGGATTCTAGATACACCGGGGAGCTGTTTTTT
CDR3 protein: CATDSRYTGELFF

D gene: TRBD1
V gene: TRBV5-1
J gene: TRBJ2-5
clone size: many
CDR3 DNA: TGCGCCAGCAGCCTGATTACAGGGGGACGGGAGACCCAGTACTTC
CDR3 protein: CASSLITGGRETQYF

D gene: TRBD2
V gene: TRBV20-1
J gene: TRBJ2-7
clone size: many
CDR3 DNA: TGCAGTGCTAGACTGGCGGGAGGATACCACGAGCAGTACTTC
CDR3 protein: CSARLAGGYHEQYF

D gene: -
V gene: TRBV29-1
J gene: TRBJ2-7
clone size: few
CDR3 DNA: TGCAGCGTTCGGGGGCCCTACGAGCAGTACTTC
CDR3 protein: CSVRGPYEQYF

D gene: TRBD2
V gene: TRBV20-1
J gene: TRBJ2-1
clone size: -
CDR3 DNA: TGCAGTGCTAGGGGCGTCCCGGGACTAGCGGGAGGGTCTTACAATGAGCAGTTCTTC
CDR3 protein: CSARGVPGLAGGSYNEQFF

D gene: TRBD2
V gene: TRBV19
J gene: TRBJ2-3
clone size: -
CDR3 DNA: TGTGCCAGTAGTATCCTACCGACTAGCGGGAGGACAGATACGCAGTATTTT
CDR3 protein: CASSILPTSGRTDTQYF

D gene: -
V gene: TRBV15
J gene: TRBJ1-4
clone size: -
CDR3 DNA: TGTGCCACCAGCAGAGGGAGAAATGAAAAACTGTTTTTT
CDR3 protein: CATSRGRNEKLFF

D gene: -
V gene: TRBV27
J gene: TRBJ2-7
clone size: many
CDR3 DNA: TGTGCCAGCAGTTTAAAGGGGGTTTACGAGCAGTACTTC
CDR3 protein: CASSLKGVYEQYF

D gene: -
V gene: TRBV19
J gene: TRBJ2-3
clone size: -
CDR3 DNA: TGTGCCAGTAGTATAAGAAGCGTCGGCACAGATACGCAGTATTTT
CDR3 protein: CASSIRSVGTDTQYF

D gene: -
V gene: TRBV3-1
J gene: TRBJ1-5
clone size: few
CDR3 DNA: TGTGCCAGCAGCCAAGCCGGAAACGCAAATCAGCCCCAGCATTTT
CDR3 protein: CASSQAGNANQPQHF

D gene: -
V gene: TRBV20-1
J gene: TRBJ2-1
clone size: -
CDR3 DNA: TGCAGTGCTGAGCCACACAACCTGAATGAGCAGTTCTTC
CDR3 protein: CSAEPHNLNEQFF

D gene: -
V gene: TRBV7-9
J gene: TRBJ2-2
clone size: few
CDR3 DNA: TGTGCCAGCATCATCACCACAGGACCCGGGGAGCTGTTTTTT
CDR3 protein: CASIITTGPGELFF

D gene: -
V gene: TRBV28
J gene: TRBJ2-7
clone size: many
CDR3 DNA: TGTGCCAGCAGGTATAGAGCCTACGAGCAGTACTTC
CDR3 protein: CASRYRAYEQYF

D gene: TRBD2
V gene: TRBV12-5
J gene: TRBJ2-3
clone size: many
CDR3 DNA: TGTGCTAGTGGCCCCGGACTAGCGGGAACCACAGATACGCAGTATTTT
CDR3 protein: CASGPGLAGTTDTQYF

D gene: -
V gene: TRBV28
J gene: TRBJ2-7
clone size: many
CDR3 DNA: TGTGCCACTAAGTTGAGGACAAACTCCTACGAGCAGTACTTC
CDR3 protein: CATKLRTNSYEQYF

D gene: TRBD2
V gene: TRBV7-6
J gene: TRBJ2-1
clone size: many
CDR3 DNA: TGTGCCAGCAGCCTTAGAGAGGGGAGGGGCAATGAGCAGTTCTTC
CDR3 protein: CASSLREGRGNEQFF